These 4 T cell receptor beta chains came from one sample sequenced in a study of T-cell reconstitution after alpha-beta-depleted transplantation in children (dated by TCRdb to the mid-2010s). This specimen's treatment or condition label, per the study, means: allogeneic hematopoietic cell transplantation with graft depleted of TCRalphabeta T cells and CD19 B cells. The receptor library was made with PCR. The sample was run on an Illumina HiSeq 2500. TCR library preparation used molecular barcoding, with unique molecular identifiers applied to normalize quantification of the TCRbeta repertoire. TCRdb trimmed public reads at Q25 via fastp, called clones via MiXCR and kept in-frame beta chains. Each entry merges the rows of one CDR3 protein and shows their most common DNA and genes. The sample yields around 580,000 distinct CDR3 sequences; about a quarter were counted once. The ten largest clones represent 36% of the sample.

The sample was PBMCs, taken before TCRalphabeta/CD19-depleted stem cell transplant. The receptors were sampled from a boy in the first two years of life with Wiskott-Aldrich syndrome, due to receive a stem cell transplant.

V and J are TRBV12-3 or TRBV12-4 and TRBJ1-1; a possible D gene is TRBD1 (5 bases). Trimming removed 6 bases from V and 0 bases from J, with 14 bases in between. This CDR3 has 15 amino acids. The CDR3 reads CASRRVGRLNTEAFF. The CDR3 DNA sequence: TGTGCCAGCAGGCGGGTGGGACGGTTGAACACTGAAGCTTTCTTT.

This sequence joins TRBV12-3 or TRBV12-4 and TRBJ2-7; D gene ambiguous. V was cut by 7 bases and J by 1 base, with 14 bases left in between. The CDR3 has 14 residues. CDR3 nucleotide sequence: TGTGCCAGCACCAAAGTGGGTAGATCCTACGAGCAGTACTTC. This encodes CASTKVGRSYEQYF.

The chain recombines TRBV2 with TRBJ2-1, with D possibly being TRBD1 (5 bases). Germline CDR1 SNHLY, CDR2 FYNNEI. CDR3 length: 14 residues. Trimming removed 6 bases from V and 5 bases from J, with 14 bases in between. CDR3 amino acids: CASRTAPFDNEQFF. In DNA form, the CDR3 reads TGTGCCAGCAGGACAGCTCCTTTCGACAATGAGCAGTTCTTC.

About this clonotype: This likely comes from a read error, as the CDR3 has no conserved phenylalanine or tryptophan at its end. The chain recombines TRBV20-1 with TRBJ2-1; TRBD2 is a possible D gene (6 bases). V lost 3 bases and J lost 9, with 18 bases in between. The length of the CDR3 is 14 residues. Germline V gene sequence: CDR1 DFQATT, CDR2 SNEGSKA (reference sequence). CDR3 amino acids: CSASRFGSAGEQFL. The CDR3 region has the DNA TGCAGTGCTAGTCGCTTCGGGAGTGCCGGTGAGCAGTTCTTG.